The next 5 T cell receptor beta chains were all read from a single sample in a study of shared T cell receptors in the human thymus. Some clones are missing from TCRdb's copy, which holds only in-frame ones; the method was immunoSEQ multiplex PCR. The data hold about 660,000 clones, with more than 75% observed a single time. This sample was also put to use in a study of human thymus T cells.

Sequencing was performed on thymocytes. All receptors come from a boy in the first two years of life with a congenital heart defect.

This chain joins TRBV15 and TRBJ1-2, with a tentative D call TRBD1 (5 bases). V lost 0 bases and J 0 bases, leaving 20 bases between the germline ends. Germline V gene data show CDR1 as LNHNV and CDR2 as YYDKDF (reference sequence). The CDR3 runs 19 residues. CDR3 in DNA: TGTGCCACCAGCAGAGAGCCCAGGGAAGGGGTCTTACCTAACTATGGCTACACCTTC. Translated: CATSREPREGVLPNYGYTF.

This rearrangement joins TRBV7-9 to TRBJ2-7; D is unresolved. Per germline, CDR1 SEHNR and CDR2 FQNEAQ (reference sequence). The V end lost 1 base, the J end lost 2 bases, and 15 bases lay between the germline ends. The CDR3 is made up of 16 amino acids. This chain's CDR3 is CASSLGIWRPPYEQYF. CDR3 nucleotides: TGTGCCAGCAGCTTAGGGATCTGGCGGCCCCCCTACGAGCAGTACTTC.

The CDR3 nucleotides read TGTGCCAGCAGTTGCCAGCGGGAGGATTACAATGAGCAGTTCTTC. The encoded protein is CASSCQREDYNEQFF. The chain employs TRBV6-1 and TRBJ2-1; 9 bases map to TRBD2. Losses at the gene ends were 5 bases for V and 4 bases for J; bases not matched to a gene: 6. The length of the CDR3 is 15 residues. Germline lookup yields CDR1 MNHNS and CDR2 SASEGT.

The chain carries TRBV5-4 and TRBJ2-7; possibly TRBD1 for D (6 bases). The CDR3 has 16 amino acids. Germline V gives CDR1 SGHNT, CDR2 YYREEE (reference sequence). V shed 3 bases and J shed 2 bases, with 18 bases lying between them. The CDR3 loop is CASSSYTRTDPYEQYF. The CDR3, as DNA: TGTGCCAGCAGCTCATATACACGGACAGATCCCTACGAGCAGTACTTC.

This sequence joins TRBV18 and TRBJ2-7, with D maybe TRBD2 (5 bases). Trimming shortened V by 3 bases and J by 3 bases, and 18 bases separated the two germline ends. Germline CDR1 is KGHSH and CDR2 is LQKENI. The CDR3 runs 16 residues. DNA for the CDR3: TGTGCCAGCTCACCGAGCGGCGTTCCCACACTCTACGAGCAGTACTTC. Translation gives CASSPSGVPTLYEQYF.